The clone carrying this T cell receptor (beta chain) showed up just a few times. The target antigen is unknown. A single record per CDR3 protein comes from TCRdb applying MiXCR to the 5' RACE reads. The sample shows 300,000 to 350,000 distinct CDR3 sequences, about 11% of them seen only once. The data are from a study of T cells after yellow fever vaccination. Findings of the study overall: Post-booster repertoires contained most primary-vaccination clones again (about 95% CD4, roughly 91% CD8).

Sequences were derived from CD4+ T cells sorted from PBMCs, sampled 45 days after the yellow fever booster vaccination. This clonotype originated in a man younger than 30 who received the YFV17D yellow fever vaccine.

CDR3 in amino acids: CASSKGELLNTEAFF. Here the CDR3 DNA reads TGTGCCAGCTCCAAGGGGGAACTATTGAACACTGAAGCTTTCTTT. The chain links TRBV12-3 or TRBV12-4 to TRBJ1-1, with D possibly TRBD1 on 6 matching bases. The CDR3 has 15 amino acids. Trimming pared 8 bases from V and 0 bases from J, leaving 16 bases between.